The present TCR beta chain was sequenced within a study of blood T cells in healthy people across ages (dated by TCRdb to the mid-2010s). At the level of the whole study: In model experiments, template switching captured about one uniquely barcoded TCR beta cDNA molecule for every two T cells. The study analyzed two additional independent replicas of 1 million unique cDNA reads from the same blood draw for two donors, one aged 18 to 29 and one aged 80 or older. Donors of different ages were randomly distributed across sequencing lanes to avoid experimental bias. Age-related changes in TCR beta repertoire diversity were measured in the study by deep sequencing normalized with unique cDNA molecular identifiers. Four age groups were formed from the donors: young (average about 15 years), middle-aged (approximately 42), aged (more than 55) and long-lived (more than 75).

The 35 to 40 donors, aged roughly 6 to 95 years, were systemically healthy Caucasian individuals from Russia. Each donor gave 8.5 to 10 milliliters of peripheral blood, collected into EDTA-treated Vacutainer tubes. Ficoll-Paque density-gradient centrifugation was used to isolate PBMCs, with at least 6 million obtained per sample. Total RNA, at least 6 micrograms per sample, was extracted from PBMCs with Trizol reagent. For every donor, an aliquot of PBMCs went through flow cytometry to measure the percentages of naive CD45RAhigh/CD27high T cells. Receptors were amplified or captured by 5' RACE. The sequencing machine was an Illumina HiSeq 2500. A second roughly 6 to 11 cycle PCR used a sample-barcoded 5' primer and a J-beta primer mix. Each TCR beta cDNA molecule received a unique molecular identifier from a template-switch 5' adaptor carrying 12 random nucleotides. At least 2.5 million CDR3-containing paired-end reads were obtained from each sample. The Mint cDNA synthesis kit, primed by a TRBC-specific oligonucleotide, was used to synthesize first-strand cDNA from all RNA. Following uracil-DNA glycosylase treatment, all cDNA underwent a first 18-cycle PCR with the universal primers M1SS and BC2_uni_R. In the source study's methods: Each sample was normalized by randomly selecting 1 million high-quality reads, each carrying a distinct molecular identifier. Reads with shared molecular identifiers were discarded instead of being binned into consensus sequences. MiTCR, set to a Q25 quality threshold and the strictest error-elimination algorithm, was used for CDR3 identification, clonotype clustering and error correction. A nonparametric unseen species model with Euler transformation was used to estimate a lower bound on total TCR beta diversity. The public sequencing data were trimmed at Q25 with fastp and processed into clonotypes with MiXCR by TCRdb, which kept only in-frame beta chains. Rows with one shared CDR3 protein collapse into an entry with the most common genes and DNA. It is TCRdb's table, rather than the study itself, that gives the V and J calls and clone size. The sample yields more than 700,000 distinct CDR3 sequences; less than 70% were counted once. About 38% of the sample lies in the top ten.

The study at large found these results: Observed TCR beta diversity correlated strongly with the percentage of naive T cells measured by flow cytometry. Observed TCR beta diversity per million T cells fell roughly linearly with age, and a significant reduction was already apparent by age roughly 40. Total diversity estimates from one million sequenced T cells were considered lower bounds and underestimates. Compared with the aged group, more naive CD4+ T cells, fewer expanded clones and increased TCR diversity were shown by the long-lived group, suggesting age selection. Because the CMV infection status of the donors was unknown, age-related changes in expanded clonotypes may potentially have been confounded. Conclusive comparison of naive and antigen-experienced compartments was prevented by the profiling of bulk unsorted PBMCs.

Sequences DFQATT (CDR1) and SNEGSKA (CDR2) are obtained from the germline V gene (reference sequence). Spanning cysteine to phenylalanine, the CDR3 consists of 13 amino acids. The DNA shown is the 39-base CDR3, in frame from base 1. As for this clonotype: Its antigen specificity is not known. Base qualities were left out, and no much larger clone turns up one base away.

The rearrangement combines TRBV20-1 with TRBJ2-5, and the D gene may be TRBD2, 5 bases matching. The end of the DNA aligns better with TRBJ2-7, so the J call may be wrong. The origin of this receptor is an elderly man in good health. Sequences were obtained from blood. The nucleotide sequence reads TGCAGTGCTTATTCCAGCGGAACCTACGAGCAGTACTTC. Its amino acids are CSAYSSGTYEQYF.